The rows below give T cell receptor beta chains drawn from one sample of a study of vaccination and CD4 T cells after COVID-19. TCRdb redid the calling of the PCR reads with MiXCR, one entry per CDR3 protein. The sample has over 20,000 distinct CDR3 sequences, about 60% seen once. The sample here was CD4+ T cells from blood, taken before SARS-CoV-2 vaccination. The receptors were gathered from a human donor who had recovered from COVID-19. The CDR3 runs from the conserved cysteine through the conserved F or W. D genes are given only for firm matches. Some rows mark clone size as missing; the rest say once, few, many or name a class of expanded clone.

V	size	length	J	D	CDR3	DNA
TRBV6-1	-	15	TRBJ2-1	-	CASRLGGDRYNEQFF	TGTGCCAGCAGATTGGGAGGCGACCGCTACAATGAGCAGTTCTTC
TRBV2	few	16	TRBJ1-6	TRBD1	CASSAYSAGGGSPLHF	TGTGCCAGCAGTGCATACTCCGCAGGGGGCGGTTCACCCCTCCACTTT
TRBV5-5	-	13	TRBJ1-1	-	CASNPGMNTEAFF	TGTGCCAGCAACCCAGGGATGAACACTGAAGCTTTCTTT
TRBV20-1	few	14	TRBJ2-1	-	CSAYRSDSYNEQFF	TGCAGTGCTTACAGGTCCGACTCCTACAATGAGCAGTTCTTC
TRBV7-3	-	13	TRBJ2-7	-	CASSRGSPYEQYF	TGTGCCAGCAGCCGAGGGAGCCCCTACGAGCAGTACTTC
TRBV24-1	-	16	TRBJ2-2	TRBD2	CATSGTSGKNTGELFF	TGTGCCACCAGTGGGACTAGCGGAAAGAACACCGGGGAGCTGTTTTTT
TRBV7-3	-	16	TRBJ2-5	TRBD2	CASSLGTSGIQETQYF	TGTGCCAGCAGCTTAGGGACTAGCGGAATACAAGAGACCCAGTACTTC
TRBV20-1	-	14	TRBJ2-2	TRBD2	CSASSGGPRGELFF	TGCAGTGCTTCTAGCGGGGGACCCCGCGGGGAGCTGTTTTTT
TRBV6-1	-	11	TRBJ1-1	-	CASSQGREAFF	TGTGCCAGCAGTCAAGGGAGAGAAGCTTTCTTT
TRBV15	-	15	TRBJ1-2	-	CATSRPFGQGGGYTF	TGTGCCACCAGCAGACCGTTCGGGCAGGGCGGTGGCTACACCTTC
TRBV20-1	-	14	TRBJ2-5	-	CSARDRGRQETQYF	TGCAGTGCTAGAGATCGGGGACGCCAAGAGACCCAGTACTTC
TRBV5-1	-	15	TRBJ2-1	TRBD2	CATPGPLSGTGEQFF	TGCGCCACACCAGGGCCCCTTAGCGGGACCGGCGAGCAGTTCTTC
TRBV6-1	-	15	TRBJ1-6	-	CASSEKQGIDSPLHF	TGTGCCAGCAGTGAGAAACAGGGCATTGATTCACCCCTCCACTTT
TRBV6-1	-	13	TRBJ1-1	-	CASRPDGNTEAFF	TGTGCCAGCAGACCCGACGGGAACACTGAAGCTTTCTTT
TRBV20-1	-	19	TRBJ2-2	TRBD2	CSASLHGRLAGGGTGELFF	TGCAGTGCTAGCCTACATGGGAGACTAGCGGGAGGGGGCACCGGGGAGCTGTTTTTT
TRBV27	few	15	TRBJ2-3	TRBD1	CASSDRGLRTDTQYF	TGTGCCAGCAGTGACAGGGGGCTTCGCACAGATACGCAGTATTTT
TRBV28	-	15	TRBJ1-2	-	CASSLGLGPNYGYTF	TGTGCCAGCAGTTTAGGGTTAGGGCCAAACTATGGCTACACCTTC
TRBV27	few	17	TRBJ2-4	TRBD1	CASSSLPTGGRRNIQYF	TGTGCCAGCAGTTCGTTACCGACAGGGGGACGGCGGAACATTCAGTACTTC
TRBV6-4	few	16	TRBJ2-2	-	CASSDSRTADTGELFF	TGTGCCAGCAGTGACTCTAGGACAGCCGACACCGGGGAGCTGTTTTTT
TRBV10-3	-	14	TRBJ2-2	-	CAISGTRATGELSF	TGTGCCATCTCTGGCACTCGGGCGACCGGGGAGCTGTCTTTT
TRBV7-2	-	16	TRBJ2-6	TRBD1	CASSVDRGSGANVLTF	TGTGCCAGCAGCGTAGACAGGGGCTCTGGGGCCAACGTCCTGACTTTC
TRBV6-5	once	18	TRBJ2-7	-	CASSYSKLPRPPIYEQYF	TGTGCCAGCAGTTACTCGAAGCTACCAAGGCCCCCGATCTACGAGCAGTACTTC
TRBV7-7	-	13	TRBJ2-5	-	CASSPGSPGTQYF	TGTGCTAGCAGCCCTGGCAGCCCAGGGACCCAGTACTTC
TRBV20-1	-	16	TRBJ2-1	TRBD2	CSAPVSGTSVGGEQFF	TGCAGTGCCCCAGTATCAGGGACTAGCGTGGGGGGTGAGCAGTTCTTC
TRBV10-3	-	12	TRBJ2-3	-	CASEGDSDTQYF	TGTGCCAGCGAGGGGGACTCAGATACGCAGTATTTT
TRBV12-3/TRBV12-4	-	12	TRBJ1-1	-	CASSLKNTEAFF	TGTGCCAGCAGTCTAAAGAACACTGAAGCTTTCTTT
TRBV20-1	few	15	TRBJ2-3	TRBD1	CSATRTGGITDTQYF	TGCAGTGCTACTAGGACAGGGGGCATCACAGATACGCAGTATTTT
TRBV7-8	-	13	TRBJ1-5	-	CASSLAQGQPQHF	TGTGCCAGCAGCTTAGCCCAAGGTCAGCCCCAGCATTTT
TRBV20-1	-	17	TRBJ2-1	TRBD2	CSARASGGKSSYNEQFF	TGCAGTGCTAGAGCTAGCGGGGGAAAGAGCTCCTACAATGAGCAGTTCTTC
TRBV30	-	16	TRBJ2-7	-	CAWSVPPTAQPYEQYF	TGTGCCTGGAGTGTTCCACCCACCGCGCAGCCCTACGAGCAGTACTTC
TRBV10-3	once	14	TRBJ2-2	TRBD1	CAISDYRGSGELFF	TGTGCCATCAGTGACTACAGGGGTTCCGGGGAGCTGTTTTTT